The rows below give T cell receptor beta chains drawn from one sample of a study of T cell repertoires in cytomegalovirus infection. TCRdb redid the calling of the reads with MiXCR, one entry per CDR3 protein. The sample holds hundreds of thousands of distinct CDR3 sequences, 15% to 20% seen once. Sequenced sample: PBMCs. Every receptor here comes from a human donor in good health (CMV status not recorded). Some clones in this sample may be carry-over from other donors' samples. Each CDR3 is given with its conserved first and last residue. D genes are given only for firm matches. Size is stated for part of the rows, as once, few or many counts, or as a class when the clone is expanded.

d_call,clone_size,v_call,j_call,cdr3_aa,cdr3_nt
TRBD2,-,TRBV29-1,TRBJ2-1,CSVVKSGRAHEQFF,TGCAGCGTTGTGAAAAGCGGGAGGGCCCATGAGCAGTTCTTC
-,-,TRBV5-5,TRBJ2-3,CASSFRTSLDTQYF,TGTGCCAGCAGCTTCCGGACGAGTCTGGATACGCAGTATTTT
-,-,TRBV6-5,TRBJ1-1,CASSPPGTWNTEAFF,TGTGCCAGCAGTCCCCCGGGGACATGGAACACTGAAGCTTTCTTT
-,many,TRBV7-9,TRBJ1-6,CASSFTANSPLHF,TGTGCCAGCAGCTTTACAGCAAATTCACCCCTCCACTTT
-,few,TRBV5-1,TRBJ1-3,CASSLLSPATGNTIYF,TGCGCCAGCAGCTTGTTAAGCCCCGCGACTGGAAACACCATATATTTT
-,-,TRBV4-1,TRBJ2-2,CASSQEVSTELFF,TGCGCCAGCAGCCAAGAGGTCAGTACGGAGCTGTTTTTT
-,many,TRBV4-1,TRBJ1-6,CASSHAGEVRHF,TGCGCCAGCAGCCACGCCGGGGAGGTGAGGCACTTT
TRBD2,many,TRBV12-3/TRBV12-4,TRBJ2-1,CASRQTSGSYNEQFF,TGTGCCAGCAGACAAACTAGCGGCTCCTACAATGAGCAGTTCTTC
TRBD2,-,TRBV20-1,TRBJ2-3,CSARTPKAGEADTQYF,TGCAGTGCTAGAACCCCAAAAGCGGGAGAGGCAGATACGCAGTATTTT
-,-,TRBV18,TRBJ2-3,CASSPALRGTDTQYF,TGTGCCAGCTCACCGGCCCTAAGGGGGACAGATACGCAGTATTTT
-,-,TRBV19,TRBJ1-5,CASSMFRGEPQHF,TGTGCCAGTAGTATGTTTCGTGGGGAGCCCCAGCATTTT
-,many,TRBV7-2,TRBJ2-7,CASSLGREVYEQYF,TGTGCCAGCAGCCTAGGCAGGGAGGTTTACGAGCAGTACTTC
-,-,TRBV15,TRBJ1-4,CATSPRTATNEKLFF,TGTGCCACCAGCCCGCGGACGGCAACTAATGAAAAACTGTTTTTT
TRBD1,many,TRBV7-2,TRBJ1-5,CASSTGANQPQHF,TGTGCCAGCAGCACAGGGGCCAATCAGCCCCAGCATTTT
TRBD2,many,TRBV7-2,TRBJ2-5,CASSLGRTSGSVETQYF,TGTGCCAGCAGCTTAGGGCGGACTAGCGGGAGTGTAGAGACCCAGTACTTC
TRBD1,-,TRBV7-9,TRBJ1-1,CASSWDRGENTEAFF,TGTGCCAGCAGCTGGGACAGGGGGGAGAACACTGAAGCTTTCTTT
-,few,TRBV5-4,TRBJ1-5,CASSLTTEGRQPQHF,TGTGCCAGCAGCTTAACCACGGAGGGTCGACAGCCCCAGCATTTT
TRBD1,few,TRBV12-3/TRBV12-4,TRBJ2-7,CASNAVGGANEQYF,TGTGCCAGCAACGCGGTAGGGGGCGCGAACGAGCAGTACTTC
TRBD2,-,TRBV20-1,TRBJ2-3,CSARSELAGATDTQYF,TGCAGTGCTAGGTCGGAACTAGCGGGAGCCACAGATACGCAGTATTTT
-,-,TRBV7-9,TRBJ2-1,CASADREQFF,TGTGCCAGCGCAGACAGGGAGCAGTTCTTC
TRBD2,-,TRBV7-9,TRBJ2-3,CASSPTGLAGDTQYF,TGTGCCAGCAGCCCCACTGGACTAGCGGGAGATACGCAGTATTTT
-,-,TRBV6-5,TRBJ1-2,CASRTDTNYGYTF,TGTGCCAGCCGGACCGATACTAACTATGGCTACACCTTC
TRBD1,-,TRBV7-2,TRBJ1-6,CASSPGQGKDSPLHF,TGTGCCAGCAGCCCCGGACAGGGGAAGGATTCACCCCTCCACTTT
TRBD2,-,TRBV7-8,TRBJ2-7,CASSQFLGLAARKQYF,TGTGCCAGCAGCCAATTCCTGGGACTAGCGGCTCGGAAGCAGTACTTC
TRBD2,many,TRBV7-8,TRBJ2-3,CASSPGLGRDTQYF,TGTGCCAGCAGCCCCGGACTAGGTCGGGATACGCAGTATTTT
TRBD2,-,TRBV20-1,TRBJ2-1,CSAQEGASGYNEQFF,TGCAGTGCACAAGAAGGGGCTAGCGGTTACAATGAGCAGTTCTTC